The 25 T cell receptor beta chains reported below all come from one sample, sequenced in a study of chemoradiotherapy in HPV16-positive cancers (dated by TCRdb to the early 2020s). Library preparation used the immunoSEQ multiplex PCR assay. The table was pulled from immuneACCESS by TCRdb, which kept in-frame rearrangements only. Such tables lose some clones; where checked, under half of the loss comes from unresolved V genes, and the rest has no known cause. This sample lists 40,000 to 60,000 clones; 90% were detected once. Less than 3.5% of the sample is taken by the ten largest. This material consisted of blood, taken from a patient who underwent chemoradiotherapy. These receptors were taken from a human donor with HPV-associated anogenital cancer.

Written as DNA, the CDR3 is TGTGCCAGCAGCGTAGGTGGGCAAGGCATTAGCTCCTACAATGAGCAGTTCTTC. Translating gives CASSVGGQGISSYNEQFF. J is TRBJ2-1 and V is TRBV9, with D uncertain. The CDR3 totals 18 residues. The V gene lost 0 bases and the J gene lost 0 bases, with 16 bases spanning the gap. CDR1 and CDR2 from the germline V gene are SGDLS and YYNGEE.

The V and J genes are TRBV5-6 and TRBJ1-4; TRBD1 is a possible D gene (5 bases). This CDR3 region has 16 residues. V was shortened by 0 bases and J by 7 bases, with 16 bases between the two germline ends. CDR1 is SGHDT and CDR2 is YYEEEE in the germline V gene. Here the CDR3 reads CASSLATGGLGEKLFF. CDR3 coding DNA: TGTGCCAGCAGCTTGGCAACAGGCGGATTGGGTGAAAAACTGTTTTTT.

The gene calls are TRBV6-5 and TRBJ2-7; no clear D. CDR1 is MNHEY, CDR2 SVGAGI, per germline. The CDR3 length is 14 residues. Between the trimmed V and J ends, which lost 2 bases and 3 bases, there was a span of 11 bases. Here the CDR3 DNA reads TGTGCCAGCAGTTACGATCTGGGCAGCTACGAGCAGTACTTC. It is translated as CASSYDLGSYEQYF.

The gene calls are TRBV6-5 and TRBJ1-2; D is unresolved. This CDR3 comprises 13 residues. The germline V gene encodes CDR1 MNHEY and CDR2 SVGAGI. The ends were cut back, 5 bases at V and 2 bases at J, with 9 bases in the middle. The CDR3 coding sequence is TGTGCCAGCAGTGTGACTGAAAACTATGGCTACACCTTC. Amino acid sequence: CASSVTENYGYTF.

The chain links TRBV7-9 to TRBJ2-4; TRBD2 matches 8 bases. V gave up 5 bases and J gave up 0 bases; unmatched junction bases: 6. CDR1 and CDR2 from the germline V gene are SEHNR and FQNEAQ (reference sequence). This CDR3 region has 16 residues. The CDR3 DNA is TGTGCCAGCAGCCCGGGGGGGCAGATAGCCAAAAACATTCAGTACTTC. Translating gives CASSPGGQIAKNIQYF.

The rearrangement links TRBV10-2 to TRBJ2-3, with TRBD2 as a possible D gene (5 bases). The CDR3 runs 15 residues. V was shortened by 3 bases and J by 2 bases, with 12 bases between the two germline ends. Looked up from germline, CDR1 is WSHSY and CDR2 is SAAADI. CDR3 region: CASSDPDWYTDTQYF. The CDR3 bases are TGCGCCAGCAGTGACCCGGACTGGTACACAGATACGCAGTATTTT.

The rearrangement links TRBV4-2 to TRBJ2-1, with TRBD1 matching 11 bases. Germline V gene lookup returns CDR1 LGHNA and CDR2 YNFKEQ. The CDR3 has 17 residues. The V segment lost 4 bases and the J segment 4 bases; nucleotides outside the gene matches: 9. This chain's CDR3 is CASSPFFGTGGYNEQFF. For the CDR3, the DNA is TGTGCCAGCAGCCCGTTCTTCGGGACAGGGGGTTACAATGAGCAGTTCTTC.

The genes are TRBV9 and TRBJ1-2; 8 bases agree with TRBD1. Trimming removed 3 bases from V and 4 bases from J; junction bases left unmatched: 14. This CDR3 is built from 17 residues. Germline V CDR1 and CDR2: SGDLS, YYNGEE. Written as DNA, the CDR3 is TGTGCCAGCAGCGAGGCAGGGGGCCCTTTCCCCCTCTATGGCTACACCTTC. This codes for CASSEAGGPFPLYGYTF.

This chain links TRBV11-2 with TRBJ2-5; 13 nucleotides align to TRBD2. V shed 3 bases, J shed 7 bases, and the junction held 5 bases outside the gene matches. Per germline, CDR1 SGHAT and CDR2 FQNNGV. This CDR3 region has 15 residues. The CDR3 DNA sequence: TGTGCCAGCAGCTTGCGACTAGCGGGGGGAGCGACCCAGTACTTC. Amino acid sequence: CASSLRLAGGATQYF. Looking up the rest from reference TRBV11-2 and TRBJ2-5 gives the full variable domain: EAGVAQSPRYKIIEKRQSVAFWCNPISGHATLYWYQQILGQGPKLLIQFQNNGVVDDSQLPKDRFSAERLKGVDSTLKIQPAKLEDSAVYLCASSLRLAGGATQYFGPGTRLLVL.

This chain links TRBV15 with TRBJ1-5; the D gene is possibly TRBD1 (5 bases). Germline V gene sequence: CDR1 LNHNV, CDR2 YYDKDF (reference sequence). The CDR3 has 13 amino acids. Trimming cost V 8 bases and J 1 base, with 9 bases left between them. CDR3 DNA: TGTGCCACCGCGCAGGGAAGCAATCAGCCCCAGCATTTT. Translating gives CATAQGSNQPQHF.

The CDR3 sequence: CASSPTSGGLGDTQYF. DNA of the CDR3: TGTGCCAGCAGCCCTACTAGCGGGGGTCTCGGAGATACGCAGTATTTT. The genes are TRBV13 and TRBJ2-3, with TRBD2 identical over 11 bases. This CDR3 is 16 amino acids long. Germline V gene lookup returns CDR1 PRHDT and CDR2 FYEKMQ (reference sequence). Trimming at V came to 5 bases and at J to 5 bases, leaving 9 bases not matched to a gene.

The gene calls are TRBV5-1 and TRBJ2-1, with 14 bases matching TRBD2. From germline, CDR1 is SGHRS and CDR2 YFSETQ. V trimming: 7 bases; J trimming: 9 bases; junction bases outside the gene matches: 6. The length of the CDR3 is 14 residues. The CDR3 region has the DNA TGCGCCAGCGGACCGGGACTAGCGGGAGTTGAGCAGTTCTTC. It translates to CASGPGLAGVEQFF.

The chain carries TRBV7-2 and TRBJ2-3, with a weak D call TRBD2 (6 bases). Per the germline V gene, CDR1 is SGHTA and CDR2 is FQGNSA. The CDR3 is 16 residues long. The V gene lost 0 bases and the J gene lost 4 bases, with 14 bases spanning the gap. The CDR3 loop is CASSLASGLRADTQYF. CDR3 sequence (DNA): TGTGCCAGCAGCTTAGCTTCGGGACTGAGGGCAGATACGCAGTATTTT.

The chain has TRBV6-1 and TRBJ1-2, with a weak D call TRBD1 (5 bases). CDR3 length: 14 amino acids. With 0 bases removed from V and 8 bases from J, the gap between germline ends came to 13 bases. The germline V gene encodes CDR1 MNHNS and CDR2 SASEGT. The CDR3 nucleotides read TGTGCCAGCAGTGAAGCGGGCAGGGTCCGGGGCTACACCTTC. Translated, it gives CASSEAGRVRGYTF.

The chain couples TRBV7-2 to TRBJ2-3; 11 bases match TRBD2. Germline V CDR1 and CDR2: SGHTA, FQGNSA. The CDR3 runs to 17 residues. Germline trimming cut 0 bases from V and 1 base from J; bases unmatched to any gene: 3. CDR3 DNA sequence: TGTGCCAGCAGCTTAGCTAGCGGGGGGGCCGGCACAGATACGCAGTATTTT. It codes for CASSLASGGAGTDTQYF.

This sequence joins TRBV23-1 and TRBJ2-5, with 12 positions matching TRBD2. TRBV23-1 is identified as an open reading frame with a role that is uncertain. CDR3 length equals 14 residues. The V gene end was trimmed by 9 bases and the J gene end by 2 bases; junction bases not matched to a gene: 4. The CDR3 sequence is CASPLAGGQETQYF. The CDR3 DNA reads TGCGCCAGTCCCCTAGCGGGGGGGCAAGAGACCCAGTACTTC.

The chain joins TRBV7-3 to TRBJ2-3; 16 positions match TRBD2. The CDR3 spans 19 residues. J lost 4 bases, V lost 0 bases, and 7 bases had no gene match. Germline values: CDR1 SGHTA, CDR2 FQGTGA. The CDR3 DNA follows: TGTGCCAGCAGCTTAACTGGGACTAGCGGGAGGGCGGTCGCAGATACGCAGTATTTT. Translation gives CASSLTGTSGRAVADTQYF.

This chain's CDR3 is CASSLGTGELFF. The CDR3, as DNA: TGTGCCAGCAGCCTTGGCACCGGGGAGCTGTTTTTT. The chain has TRBV25-1 and TRBJ2-2, with D unclear. The CDR3 loop spans 12 amino acids. The germline gives CDR1 MGHDK, CDR2 SYGVNS. The V end lost 6 bases, the J end lost 4 bases, and 6 bases lay between the germline ends.

The chain combines TRBV5-1 with TRBJ2-6; D ambiguous. CDR3 length equals 14 residues. Germline lookup yields CDR1 SGHRS and CDR2 YFSETQ. The V gene lost 9 bases and the J gene lost 0 bases, with 10 bases spanning the gap. The CDR3 loop is CATRVASGANVLTF. CDR3 nucleotide sequence: TGCGCCACCCGAGTAGCCTCTGGGGCCAACGTCCTGACTTTC.

This CDR3 is CASSWAGQGVENTIYF. Here the CDR3 DNA reads TGTGCCAGCAGTTGGGCCGGACAGGGGGTGGAAAACACCATATATTTT. This rearrangement joins TRBV6-5 to TRBJ1-3; 10 bases match TRBD1. The V gene's germline CDR1 is MNHEY and CDR2 SVGAGI. The CDR3 has 16 amino acids. J was trimmed by 6 bases and V by 4 bases; bases with no gene match: 9.

The rearrangement uses TRBV19 and TRBJ2-7; perhaps TRBD1 as D (6 bases). From germline, CDR1 is LNHDA and CDR2 SQIVND (reference sequence). The V end was cut by 3 bases, the J end by 7 bases, with 16 bases between. The length of the CDR3 is 14 residues. The chain's CDR3 is CASSIGGQISEQYF. CDR3 DNA sequence: TGTGCCAGTAGTATTGGGGGACAAATATCGGAGCAGTACTTC. Supplemented by reference TRBV19 and TRBJ2-7, the full variable domain reads DGGITQSPKYLFRKEGQNVTLSCEQNLNHDAMYWYRQDPGQGLRLIYYSQIVNDFQKGDIAEGYSVSREKKESFPLTVTSAQKNPTAFYLCASSIGGQISEQYFGPGTRLTVT.

In this sample, this clone turned up a few times. This rearrangement joins TRBV6-6 to TRBJ1-1, with 7 bases that match TRBD1. The CDR3 has 16 residues. Germline V lookup: CDR1 MNHNY, CDR2 SVGAGI (reference sequence). The V segment lost 5 bases and the J segment 4 bases; nucleotides outside the gene matches: 13. CDR3 bases: TGTGCCAGCAGTCTCACCGAACAGGGGTGGATCACTGAAGCTTTCTTT. Its protein is CASSLTEQGWITEAFF.

Points on this clone: This sample also contains other DNA sequences that code for the same CDR3. The chain recombines TRBV13 with TRBJ1-1, with D possibly matching TRBD1 (6 bases). The V end was cut by 5 bases, the J end by 4 bases, with 14 bases between. In germline, CDR1 is PRHDT, CDR2 FYEKMQ (reference sequence). The CDR3 runs 14 residues. CDR3 residues: CASSQRGGGTEAFF. The CDR3 DNA is TGTGCCAGCAGCCAAAGGGGGGGAGGCACTGAAGCTTTCTTT.

The V and J genes are TRBV30 and TRBJ1-2; no definite D call. CDR1 and CDR2 from the germline V gene are GTSNPN and SVGIG (reference sequence). The length of the CDR3 is 14 residues. V dropped 0 bases and J dropped 4 bases, with 12 bases sitting between them. CDR3: CAWSVTARSYGYTF. CDR3 nucleotide sequence: TGTGCCTGGAGTGTAACGGCCAGGAGCTATGGCTACACCTTC.

V gene TRBV19 combines with J gene TRBJ2-1; 8 nucleotides align to TRBD2. The CDR3 runs 14 residues. V was clipped by 2 bases and J by 5 bases; unmatched bases: 2. The V gene's germline CDR1 is LNHDA and CDR2 SQIVND (reference sequence). The CDR3 protein is CASSIREGHNEQFF. In DNA, the CDR3 is TGTGCCAGTAGTATACGGGAGGGCCACAATGAGCAGTTCTTC.